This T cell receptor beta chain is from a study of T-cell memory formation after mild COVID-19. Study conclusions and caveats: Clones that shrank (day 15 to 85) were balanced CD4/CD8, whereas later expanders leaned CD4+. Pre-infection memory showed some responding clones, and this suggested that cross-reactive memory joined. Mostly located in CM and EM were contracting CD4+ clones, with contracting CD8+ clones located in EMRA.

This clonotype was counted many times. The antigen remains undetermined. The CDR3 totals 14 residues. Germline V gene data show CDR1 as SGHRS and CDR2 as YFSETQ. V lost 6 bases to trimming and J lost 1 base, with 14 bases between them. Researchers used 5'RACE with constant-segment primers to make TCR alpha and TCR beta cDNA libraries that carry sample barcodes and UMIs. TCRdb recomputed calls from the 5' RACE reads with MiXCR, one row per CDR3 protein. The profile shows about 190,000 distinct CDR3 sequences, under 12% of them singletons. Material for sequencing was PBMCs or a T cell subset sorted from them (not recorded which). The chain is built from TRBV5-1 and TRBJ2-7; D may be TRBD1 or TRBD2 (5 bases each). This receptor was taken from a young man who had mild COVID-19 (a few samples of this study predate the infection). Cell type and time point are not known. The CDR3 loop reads CASIPGTESYEQYV. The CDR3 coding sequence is TGCGCCAGCATCCCCGGGACGGAGTCCTACGAGCAGTACGTC.